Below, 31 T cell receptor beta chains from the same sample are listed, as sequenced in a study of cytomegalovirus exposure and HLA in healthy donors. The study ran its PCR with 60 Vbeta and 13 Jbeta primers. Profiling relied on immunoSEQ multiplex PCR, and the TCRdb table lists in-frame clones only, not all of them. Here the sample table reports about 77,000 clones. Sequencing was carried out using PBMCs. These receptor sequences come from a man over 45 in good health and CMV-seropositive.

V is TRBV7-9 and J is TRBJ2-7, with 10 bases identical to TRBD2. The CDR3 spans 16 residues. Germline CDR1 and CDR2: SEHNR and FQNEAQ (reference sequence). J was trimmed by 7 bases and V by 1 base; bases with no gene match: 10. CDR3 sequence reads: CASSLGGLAGVEEQYF. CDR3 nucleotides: TGTGCCAGCAGCTTAGGGGGTCTAGCGGGAGTAGAGGAGCAGTACTTC.

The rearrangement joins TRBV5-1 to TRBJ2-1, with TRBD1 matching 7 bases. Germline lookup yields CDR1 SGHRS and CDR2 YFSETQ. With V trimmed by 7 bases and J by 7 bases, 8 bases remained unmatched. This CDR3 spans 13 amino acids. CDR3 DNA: TGCGCCAGCCGGGACAGACCAGGGAATGAGCAGTTCTTC. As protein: CASRDRPGNEQFF. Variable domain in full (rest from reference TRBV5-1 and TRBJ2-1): KAGVTQTPRYLIKTRGQQVTLSCSPISGHRSVSWYQQTPGQGLQFLFEYFSETQRNKGNFPGRFSGRQFSNSRSEMNVSTLELGDSALYLCASRDRPGNEQFFGPGTRLTVL.

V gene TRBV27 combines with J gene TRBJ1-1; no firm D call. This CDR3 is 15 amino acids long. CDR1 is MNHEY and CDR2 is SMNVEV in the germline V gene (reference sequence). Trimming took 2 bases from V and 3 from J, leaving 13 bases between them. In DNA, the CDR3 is TGTGCCAGCAGTTTACAAGGAGGAGGGTACACTGAAGCTTTCTTT. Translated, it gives CASSLQGGGYTEAFF.

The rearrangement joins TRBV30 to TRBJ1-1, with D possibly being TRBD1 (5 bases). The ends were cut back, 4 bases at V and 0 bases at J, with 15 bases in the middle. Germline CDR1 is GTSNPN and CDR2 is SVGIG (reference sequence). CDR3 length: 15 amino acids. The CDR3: CAWTGGAGMNTEAFF. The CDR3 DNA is TGTGCCTGGACCGGCGGGGCTGGAATGAACACTGAAGCTTTCTTT.

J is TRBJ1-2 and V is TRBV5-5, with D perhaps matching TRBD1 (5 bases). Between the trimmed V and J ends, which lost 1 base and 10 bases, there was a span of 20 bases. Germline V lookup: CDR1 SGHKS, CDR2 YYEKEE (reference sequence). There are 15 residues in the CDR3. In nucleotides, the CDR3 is TGTGCCAGCAGCTTGAGGGCACAGGACCGCGACGACTACACCTTC. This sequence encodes CASSLRAQDRDDYTF.

The CDR3 is CASSATATGGGSTDTQYF. The CDR3 DNA follows: TGTGCCAGCAGCGCAACCGCGACTGGCGGGGGGTCCACAGATACGCAGTATTTT. The gene calls are TRBV9 and TRBJ2-3; 8 bases are shared with TRBD2. Germline V gene sequence: CDR1 SGDLS, CDR2 YYNGEE. V dropped 3 bases and J dropped 2; count of bases not matched to a gene: 14. CDR3 length equals 18 residues. Based on the CDR3 plus reference TRBV9 and TRBJ2-3, the full variable domain is DSGVTQTPKHLITATGQRVTLRCSPRSGDLSVYWYQQSLDQGLQFLIQYYNGEERAKGNILERFSAQQFPDLHSELNLSSLELGDSALYFCASSATATGGGSTDTQYFGPGTRLTVL.

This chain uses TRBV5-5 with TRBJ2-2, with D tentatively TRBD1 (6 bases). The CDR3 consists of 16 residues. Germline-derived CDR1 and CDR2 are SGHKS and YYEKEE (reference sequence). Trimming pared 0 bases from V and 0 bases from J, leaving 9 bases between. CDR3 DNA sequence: TGTGCCAGCAGCTTGGAGGACAGACCGAACACCGGGGAGCTGTTTTTT. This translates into CASSLEDRPNTGELFF. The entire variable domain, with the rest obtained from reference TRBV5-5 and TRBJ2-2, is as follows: DAGVTQSPTHLIKTRGQQVTLRCSPISGHKSVSWYQQVLGQGPQFIFQYYEKEERGRGNFPDRFSARQFPNYSSELNVNALLLGDSALYLCASSLEDRPNTGELFFGEGSRLTVL.

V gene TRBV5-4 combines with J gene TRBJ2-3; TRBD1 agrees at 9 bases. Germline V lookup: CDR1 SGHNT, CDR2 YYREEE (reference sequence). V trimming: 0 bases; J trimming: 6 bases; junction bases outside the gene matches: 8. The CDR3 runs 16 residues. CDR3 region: CASSLEGTGSSDTQYF. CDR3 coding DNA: TGTGCCAGCAGCTTGGAAGGGACAGGGAGTTCCGATACGCAGTATTTT.

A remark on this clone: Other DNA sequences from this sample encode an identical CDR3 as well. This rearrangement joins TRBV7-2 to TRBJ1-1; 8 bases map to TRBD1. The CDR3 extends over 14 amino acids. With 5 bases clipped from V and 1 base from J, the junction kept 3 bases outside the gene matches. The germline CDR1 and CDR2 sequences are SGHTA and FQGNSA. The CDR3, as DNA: TGTGCCAGCAGCCTTGGGACAGGGAACACTGAAGCTTTCTTT. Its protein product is CASSLGTGNTEAFF.

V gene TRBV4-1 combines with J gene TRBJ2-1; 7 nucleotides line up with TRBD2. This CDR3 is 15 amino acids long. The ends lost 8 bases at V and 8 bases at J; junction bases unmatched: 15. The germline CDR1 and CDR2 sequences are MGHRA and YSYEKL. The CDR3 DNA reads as TGCGCCAGCTCTCTCTTTAGCGGGTCGCTCGATGAGCAGTTCTTC. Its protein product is CASSLFSGSLDEQFF.

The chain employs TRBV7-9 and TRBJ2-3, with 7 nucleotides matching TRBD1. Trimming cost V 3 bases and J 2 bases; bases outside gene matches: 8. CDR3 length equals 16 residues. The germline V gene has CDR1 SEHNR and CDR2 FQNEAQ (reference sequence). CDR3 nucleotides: TGTGCCAGCAGCTTCGCGCCGGGACAGTACACAGATACGCAGTATTTT. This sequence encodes CASSFAPGQYTDTQYF. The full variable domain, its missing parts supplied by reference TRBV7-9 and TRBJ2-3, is DTGVSQNPRHKITKRGQNVTFRCDPISEHNRLYWYRQTLGQGPEFLTYFQNEAQLEKSRLLSDRFSAERPKGSFSTLEIQRTEQGDSAMYLCASSFAPGQYTDTQYFGPGTRLTVL.

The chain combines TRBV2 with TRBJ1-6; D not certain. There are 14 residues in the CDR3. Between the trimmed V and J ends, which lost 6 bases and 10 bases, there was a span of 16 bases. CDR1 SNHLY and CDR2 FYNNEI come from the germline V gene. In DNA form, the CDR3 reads TGTGCCAGCAGATTACGGACTACTAACTCACCCCTCCACTTT. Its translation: CASRLRTTNSPLHF.

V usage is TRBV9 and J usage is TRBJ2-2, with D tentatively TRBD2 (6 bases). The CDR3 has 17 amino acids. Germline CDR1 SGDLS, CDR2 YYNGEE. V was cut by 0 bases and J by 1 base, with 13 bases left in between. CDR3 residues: CASSVAVGRENTGELFF. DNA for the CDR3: TGTGCCAGCAGCGTAGCAGTAGGGCGGGAGAACACCGGGGAGCTGTTTTTT.

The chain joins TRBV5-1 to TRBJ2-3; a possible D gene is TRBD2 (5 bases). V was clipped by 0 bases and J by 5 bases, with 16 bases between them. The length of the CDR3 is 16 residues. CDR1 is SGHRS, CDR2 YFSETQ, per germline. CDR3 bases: TGCGCCAGCAGCTTGGCCAGAGGAGGTCCGGGAGATACGCAGTATTTT. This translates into CASSLARGGPGDTQYF.

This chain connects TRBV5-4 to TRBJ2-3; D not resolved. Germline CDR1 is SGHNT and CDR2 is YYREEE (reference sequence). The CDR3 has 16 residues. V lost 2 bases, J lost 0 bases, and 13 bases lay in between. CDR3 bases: TGTGCCAGCAGCTTTCGCCAGTCCGCTAGCACAGATACGCAGTATTTT. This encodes CASSFRQSASTDTQYF.

CDR3 coding DNA: TGTGCCAGCAGCCCGGACAGACGCGAGACCCAGTACTTC. Translating gives CASSPDRRETQYF. The rearrangement uses TRBV7-2 and TRBJ2-5, with TRBD1 as a possible D gene (6 bases). The CDR3 sequence is 13 residues long. Between the trimmed V and J ends, which lost 5 bases and 5 bases, there was a span of 12 bases. CDR1 is SGHTA and CDR2 is FQGNSA in the germline V gene.

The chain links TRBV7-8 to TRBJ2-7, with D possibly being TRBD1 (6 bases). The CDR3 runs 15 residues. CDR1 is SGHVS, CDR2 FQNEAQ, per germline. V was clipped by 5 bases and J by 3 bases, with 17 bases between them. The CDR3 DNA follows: TGTGCCAGCAGCAACCGTCGACAGGTTTTCTACGAGCAGTACTTC. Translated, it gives CASSNRRQVFYEQYF.

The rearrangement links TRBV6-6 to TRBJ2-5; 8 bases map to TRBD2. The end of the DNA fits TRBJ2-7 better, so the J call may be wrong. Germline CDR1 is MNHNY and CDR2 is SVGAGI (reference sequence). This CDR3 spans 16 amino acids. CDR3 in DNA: TGTGCCAGCAGTTCCCCAGGAGCGGGAGTATCAGACGAGCAGTACTTC. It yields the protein CASSSPGAGVSDEQYF.

CDR3 sequence reads: CASSSLAGKGELFF. The CDR3 coding sequence is TGTGCCAGCAGCTCCTTAGCGGGAAAGGGGGAGCTGTTTTTT. The gene calls are TRBV7-8 and TRBJ2-2; 8 bases agree with TRBD2. The V segment lost 4 bases and the J segment 8 bases; nucleotides outside the gene matches: 6. The CDR3 loop spans 14 amino acids. Germline V CDR1 and CDR2: SGHVS, FQNEAQ.

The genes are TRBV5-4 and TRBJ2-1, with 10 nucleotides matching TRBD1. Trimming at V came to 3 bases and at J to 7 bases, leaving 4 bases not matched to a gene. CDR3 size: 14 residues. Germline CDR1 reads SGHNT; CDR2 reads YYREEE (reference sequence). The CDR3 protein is CASSWTGGTNEQFF. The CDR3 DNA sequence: TGTGCCAGCAGCTGGACAGGGGGAACGAATGAGCAGTTCTTC.

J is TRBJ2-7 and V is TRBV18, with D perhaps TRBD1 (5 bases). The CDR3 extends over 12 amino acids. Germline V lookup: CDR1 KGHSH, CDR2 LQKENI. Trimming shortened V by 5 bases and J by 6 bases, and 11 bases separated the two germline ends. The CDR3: CASSSDRGEQYF. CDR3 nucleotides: TGTGCCAGCTCATCAGATAGGGGCGAGCAGTACTTC.

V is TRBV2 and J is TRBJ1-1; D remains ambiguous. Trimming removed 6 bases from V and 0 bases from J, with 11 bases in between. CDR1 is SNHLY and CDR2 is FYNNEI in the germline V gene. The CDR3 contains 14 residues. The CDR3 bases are TGTGCCAGCAGGTGGGCAGAGATGAACACTGAAGCTTTCTTT. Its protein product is CASRWAEMNTEAFF.

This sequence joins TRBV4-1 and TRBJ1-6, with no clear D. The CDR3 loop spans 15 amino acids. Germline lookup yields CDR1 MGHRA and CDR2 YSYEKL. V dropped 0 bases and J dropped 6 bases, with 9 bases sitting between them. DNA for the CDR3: TGCGCCAGCAGCCAAGACTGGGCAGGTAATTCACCCCTCCACTTT. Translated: CASSQDWAGNSPLHF.

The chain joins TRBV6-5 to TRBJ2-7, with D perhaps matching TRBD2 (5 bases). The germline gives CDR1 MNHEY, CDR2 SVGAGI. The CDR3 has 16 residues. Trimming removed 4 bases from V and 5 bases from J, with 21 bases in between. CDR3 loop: CASSFSRLHLSHEQYV. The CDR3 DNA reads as TGTGCCAGCAGTTTTTCTCGACTACACTTAAGCCACGAGCAGTACGTC.

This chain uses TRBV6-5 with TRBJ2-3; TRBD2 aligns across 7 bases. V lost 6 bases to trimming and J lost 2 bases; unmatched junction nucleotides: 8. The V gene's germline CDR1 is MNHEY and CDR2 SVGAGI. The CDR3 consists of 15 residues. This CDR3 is CASSRLAGSTDTQYF. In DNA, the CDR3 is TGTGCCAGCAGCCGACTAGCTGGATCCACAGATACGCAGTATTTT.

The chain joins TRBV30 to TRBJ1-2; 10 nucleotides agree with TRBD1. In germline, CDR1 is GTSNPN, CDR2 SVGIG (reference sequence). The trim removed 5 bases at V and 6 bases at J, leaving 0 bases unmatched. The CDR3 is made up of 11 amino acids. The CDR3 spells CAWGTGDGYTF. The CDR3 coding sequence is TGTGCCTGGGGGACAGGGGATGGCTACACCTTC.

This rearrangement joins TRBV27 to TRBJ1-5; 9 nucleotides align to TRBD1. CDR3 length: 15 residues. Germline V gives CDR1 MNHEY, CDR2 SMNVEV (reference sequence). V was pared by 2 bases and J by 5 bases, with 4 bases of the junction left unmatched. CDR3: CASSLVQGAHQPQHF. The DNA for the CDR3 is TGTGCCAGCAGTTTAGTACAGGGGGCTCATCAGCCCCAGCATTTT.

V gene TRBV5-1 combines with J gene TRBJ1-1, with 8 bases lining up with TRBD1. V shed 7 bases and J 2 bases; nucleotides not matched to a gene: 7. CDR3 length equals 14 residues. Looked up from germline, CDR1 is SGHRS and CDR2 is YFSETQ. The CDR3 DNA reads TGCGCCAGCTCACAACAGGGGGACAACACTGAAGCTTTCTTT. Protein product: CASSQQGDNTEAFF. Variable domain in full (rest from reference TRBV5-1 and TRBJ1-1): KAGVTQTPRYLIKTRGQQVTLSCSPISGHRSVSWYQQTPGQGLQFLFEYFSETQRNKGNFPGRFSGRQFSNSRSEMNVSTLELGDSALYLCASSQQGDNTEAFFGQGTRLTVV.

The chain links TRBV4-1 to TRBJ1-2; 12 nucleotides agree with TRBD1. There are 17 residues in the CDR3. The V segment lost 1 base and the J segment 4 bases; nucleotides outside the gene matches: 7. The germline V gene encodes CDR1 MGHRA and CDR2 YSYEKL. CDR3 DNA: TGCGCCAGCAGCCAAGTCCTCGGGACAGGGGGCGCCTATGGCTACACCTTC. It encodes CASSQVLGTGGAYGYTF.

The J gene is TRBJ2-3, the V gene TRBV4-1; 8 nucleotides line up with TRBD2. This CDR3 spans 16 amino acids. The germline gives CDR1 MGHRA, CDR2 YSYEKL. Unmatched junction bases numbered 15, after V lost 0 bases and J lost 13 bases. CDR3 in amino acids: CASSQEIAAGAPSEYF. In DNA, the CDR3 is TGCGCCAGCAGCCAAGAAATAGCAGCGGGGGCCCCCTCCGAGTATTTT.

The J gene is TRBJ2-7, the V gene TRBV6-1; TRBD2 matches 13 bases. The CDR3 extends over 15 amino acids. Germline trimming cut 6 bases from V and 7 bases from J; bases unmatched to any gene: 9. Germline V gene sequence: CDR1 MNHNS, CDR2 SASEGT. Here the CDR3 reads CASSKTSGGVFEQYV. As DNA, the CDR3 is TGTGCCAGCAGCAAAACTAGCGGGGGGGTCTTTGAGCAGTACGTC.